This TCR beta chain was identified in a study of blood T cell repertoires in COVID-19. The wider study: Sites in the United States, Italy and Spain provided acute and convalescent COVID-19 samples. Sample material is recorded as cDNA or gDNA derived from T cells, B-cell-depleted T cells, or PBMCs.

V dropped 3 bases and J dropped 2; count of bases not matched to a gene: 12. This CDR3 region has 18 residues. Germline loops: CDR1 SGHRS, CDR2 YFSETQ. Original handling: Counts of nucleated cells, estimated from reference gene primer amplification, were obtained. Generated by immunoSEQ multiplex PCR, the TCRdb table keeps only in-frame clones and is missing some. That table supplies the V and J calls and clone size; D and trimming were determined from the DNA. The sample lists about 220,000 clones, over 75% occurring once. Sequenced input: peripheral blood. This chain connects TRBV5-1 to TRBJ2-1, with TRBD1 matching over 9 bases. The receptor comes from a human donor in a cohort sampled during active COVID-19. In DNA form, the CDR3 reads TGCGCCAGCAGCTCCAAAGCCCCCGGGACAGGGACCTACAATGAGCAGTTCTTC. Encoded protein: CASSSKAPGTGTYNEQFF.